Sequencing of this T cell receptor (beta chain) was carried out in a study of breast tumors, draining lymph nodes, adjacent tissues. Per germline, CDR1 KGHSH and CDR2 LQKENI. The CDR3 has 14 amino acids. TCRdb processed the multiplex PCR reads anew with MiXCR; each CDR3 protein has one entry. Of around 130,000 distinct CDR3 sequences in the sample, 20% to 25% were seen once. Samples came from axillary lymph nodes draining the breast cancer. With respect to this clonotype: This clone may be a read error of a much larger clone one base away.

The chain employs TRBV18 and TRBJ2-7; D possibly corresponds to TRBD1 (5 bases). This TCR came from a female donor with breast cancer. Some clones in this sample may be carry-over from other donors' samples. The specimen was axillary lymph node tissue. The CDR3 is CASSPIDSSYEQCF. The CDR3 coding sequence is TGTGCCAGCTCACCCATCGACAGCTCCTACGAGCAGTGCTTC.